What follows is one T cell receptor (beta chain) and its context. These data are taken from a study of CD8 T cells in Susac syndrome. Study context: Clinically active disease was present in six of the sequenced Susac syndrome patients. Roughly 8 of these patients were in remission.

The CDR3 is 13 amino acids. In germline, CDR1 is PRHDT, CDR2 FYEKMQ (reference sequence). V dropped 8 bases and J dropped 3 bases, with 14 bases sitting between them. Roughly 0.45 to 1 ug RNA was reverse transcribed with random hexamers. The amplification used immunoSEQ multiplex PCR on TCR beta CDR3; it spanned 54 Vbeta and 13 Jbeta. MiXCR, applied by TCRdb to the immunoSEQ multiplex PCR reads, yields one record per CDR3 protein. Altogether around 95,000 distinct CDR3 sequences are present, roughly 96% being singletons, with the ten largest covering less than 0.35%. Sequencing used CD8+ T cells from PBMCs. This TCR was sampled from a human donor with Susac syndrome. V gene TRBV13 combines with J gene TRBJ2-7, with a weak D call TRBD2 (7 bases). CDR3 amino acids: CASGGAGSYEQYF. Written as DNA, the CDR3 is TGTGCCAGCGGGGGGGCCGGGAGCTACGAGCAGTACTTC.